A selection of T cell receptor beta chains follows, all from one sample in a study of T cell responses to AZD1222 COVID-19 vaccine. The protocol was immunoSEQ multiplex PCR, while the TCRdb copy is restricted to in-frame clones and leaves out a portion. The repertoire holds 120,000 to 150,000 clones, with 70% to 90% as singletons. This specimen consisted of peripheral blood, obtained on day 0 of AZD1222 vaccination. These TCRs come from an adult in good health. Each CDR3 is given with its conserved first and last residue. The D gene is left open where the match is weak. Size is stated for part of the rows, as once, few or many counts, or as a class when the clone is expanded.

D gene | clone size | J gene | V gene | CDR3 DNA | CDR3 protein
- | - | TRBJ2-7 | TRBV7-2 | TGTGCCAGCAGCCGGGGAGCACTAGACTCCTACGAGCAGTACTTC | CASSRGALDSYEQYF
- | - | TRBJ2-7 | TRBV13 | TGTGCCAGCAGCGGGGAAACCTACGAGCAGTACTTC | CASSGETYEQYF
- | - | TRBJ2-3 | TRBV30 | TGTGCCTGGAGTGTACTCACAGATACGCAGTATTTT | CAWSVLTDTQYF
TRBD1 | - | TRBJ2-3 | TRBV11-1 | TGTGCCAGCAGTTTCGGACAGGGTACAGATACGCAGTATTTT | CASSFGQGTDTQYF
- | - | TRBJ1-2 | TRBV13 | TGTGCCAGCAGCTTAGAACGAGGCCGACTCTATGGCTACACCTTC | CASSLERGRLYGYTF
TRBD2 | - | TRBJ2-7 | TRBV27 | TGTGCCAGCAGTTTCGGACTAGCGGGGGACGAGCAGTACTTC | CASSFGLAGDEQYF
TRBD2 | - | TRBJ2-5 | TRBV24-1 | TGTGCCACCAGTGATACTGGCGGGAGAGAGACCCAGTACTTC | CATSDTGGRETQYF
TRBD2 | - | TRBJ2-7 | TRBV6-2/TRBV6-3 | TGTGCCAGCAGTTCCTCCGGGACTAGCGGAACCCTCCTACGAGGGCAGTACTTC | CASSSSGTSGTLLRGQYF
- | - | TRBJ1-1 | TRBV2 | TGTGCCAGCAGTGAACAGGGTGGAGCTTTCTTT | CASSEQGGAFF
TRBD2 | - | TRBJ2-1 | TRBV27 | TGTGCCAGCAGCGGACTAGCGGGAGTCGGTAATGAGCAGTTCTTC | CASSGLAGVGNEQFF
- | once | TRBJ2-7 | TRBV6-5 | TGTGCCAGCCAGACGCCGAGACCACCCTACGAGCAGTACTTC | CASQTPRPPYEQYF
- | - | TRBJ1-5 | TRBV11-3 | TGTGCCAGCAGCCCGGACAGCAATCAGCCCCAGCATTTT | CASSPDSNQPQHF
- | - | TRBJ1-4 | TRBV20-1 | TGCAGTGCTAAATTAGCCGAAAAACTGTTTTTT | CSAKLAEKLFF
- | - | TRBJ2-7 | TRBV6-2/TRBV6-3 | TGTGCCAGCAGTTACCTAACTAGGGCCAACGAGCAGTACTTC | CASSYLTRANEQYF
TRBD1 | once | TRBJ1-2 | TRBV2 | TGTGCCAGCACGAAGGGGGGGACAGGCCCCTACTATGGCTACACCTTC | CASTKGGTGPYYGYTF
TRBD1 | - | TRBJ2-2 | TRBV4-3 | TGCGCCAGCAGCCAAGCCATCGGACAGGGGAACACCGGGGAGCTGTTTTTT | CASSQAIGQGNTGELFF
TRBD1 | - | TRBJ1-2 | TRBV6-5 | TGTGCCAGCAGTTACCGGGACAGGACTAACTATGGCTACACCTTC | CASSYRDRTNYGYTF
TRBD1 | - | TRBJ2-1 | TRBV5-1 | TGCGCCAGCAGCTCTATACAGGGGGCCTCCTACAATGAGCAGTTCTTC | CASSSIQGASYNEQFF
- | once | TRBJ1-2 | TRBV9 | TGTGCCAGCGGCTGGAGCCATGGCTACACCTTC | CASGWSHGYTF
- | - | TRBJ2-7 | TRBV7-2 | TGTGCCAGCAGCTTAGGGGGTTCGGCCTACGAGCAGTACTTC | CASSLGGSAYEQYF
- | - | TRBJ1-4 | TRBV5-1 | TGCGCCAGCAGCTTGGAGGGGTCCTTTCTGGAAAAACTGTTTTTT | CASSLEGSFLEKLFF
- | - | TRBJ2-7 | TRBV19 | TGTGCCAGTAGGTTGGGCCCCCACTACGAGCAGTACTTC | CASRLGPHYEQYF
TRBD2 | - | TRBJ2-5 | TRBV7-9 | TGTGCCAGCAGCTACTCCGGGACTAGCGGGAGGGAGACCCAGTACTTC | CASSYSGTSGRETQYF
TRBD2 | - | TRBJ2-4 | TRBV28 | TGTGCCAGCATACGAGCGGGAGGGCCGGGGAAAAACATTCAGTACTTC | CASIRAGGPGKNIQYF
TRBD1 | once | TRBJ2-1 | TRBV5-4 | TGTGCCAGCAGTCCCGGGACAGTGAATGAGCAGTTCTTC | CASSPGTVNEQFF
TRBD2 | - | TRBJ2-2 | TRBV19 | TGTGCCACCTCCCTGGGACTAGCGGCCGCGAACACCGGGGAGCTGTTTTTT | CATSLGLAAANTGELFF
TRBD2 | - | TRBJ2-7 | TRBV3-1/TRBV3-2 | TGTGCCAGCAGCCGGACTAGCGGGCGAGGTACCTACGAGCAGTACTTC | CASSRTSGRGTYEQYF
- | - | TRBJ2-1 | TRBV7-3 | TGTGCCAGCAGCTTTGGGACAAACAATGAGCAGTTCTTC | CASSFGTNNEQFF
- | - | TRBJ1-2 | TRBV9 | TGTGCCAGCAGCGTAGACCCCTTGGGGCTACAGATCTATGGCTACACCTTC | CASSVDPLGLQIYGYTF
- | - | TRBJ1-4 | TRBV20-1 | TGCAGTGCTAGATCTAATGAAAAACTGTTTTTT | CSARSNEKLFF
- | - | TRBJ1-1 | TRBV27 | TGTGCCAGCAGAACCGGGACTGAAGCTTTCTTT | CASRTGTEAFF
TRBD1 | - | TRBJ1-4 | TRBV7-6 | TGTGCCAGCAGCTTATACCAGGGGGTAGCAACTAATGAAAAACTGTTTTTT | CASSLYQGVATNEKLFF
- | - | TRBJ1-4 | TRBV5-4 | TGTGCCAGCAGCCCTTCAAGGGCGCTTGGTGAAAAACTGTTTTTT | CASSPSRALGEKLFF
- | - | TRBJ1-6 | TRBV28 | TGTGCCAGCACTTCGGCGGCCCAGGGTTCACCCCTCCACTTT | CASTSAAQGSPLHF
- | once | TRBJ1-3 | TRBV4-2 | TGTGCCAGCAGCCAAGATGGGGTTACATTCTCTGGAAACACCATATATTTT | CASSQDGVTFSGNTIYF
TRBD1 | few | TRBJ1-1 | TRBV29-1 | TGCAGCGCAGGGGGAAGGGAGGGGAACACTGAAGCTTTCTTT | CSAGGREGNTEAFF
- | - | TRBJ2-2 | TRBV5-1 | TGCGCCAGCAGCAGAGACTTGAACACCGGGGAGCTGTTTTTT | CASSRDLNTGELFF
- | once | TRBJ1-1 | TRBV19 | TGTGCCAGTAGTATGGGGAACAGGGACGCTGAAGCTTTCTTT | CASSMGNRDAEAFF
- | - | TRBJ2-1 | TRBV7-2 | TGTGCCAGCAGCTTAAGGTCTATGAGTAGCTCCTACAATGAGCAGTTCTTC | CASSLRSMSSSYNEQFF
TRBD2 | - | TRBJ2-5 | TRBV10-3 | TGTGCCATAGCTAGCGGGCAAGAGACCCAGTACTTC | CAIASGQETQYF
- | - | TRBJ1-1 | TRBV7-3 | TGTGCCAGCAGCCCTAGAGGGGGGAACACTGAAGCTTTCTTT | CASSPRGGNTEAFF